These 29 T cell receptor beta chains were all obtained from the same sample, sequenced in a study of neurological immune-mediated disorders. TCRdb recomputed calls from the 5' RACE reads with MiXCR, one row per CDR3 protein. The profile shows 50,000 to 60,000 distinct CDR3 sequences, over 2% of them singletons. Sequenced material: PBMCs. The receptors here all came from a middle-aged man with multiple sclerosis.

Ten or more counts support this clonotype. CDR3 loop: CASSLQDPSNQPQHF. The CDR3 DNA follows: TGCGCCAGCAGTTTACAGGACCCTAGCAATCAGCCCCAGCATTTT. V is TRBV5-1 and J is TRBJ1-5, with a weak D call TRBD1 (5 bases). V was cut by 5 bases and J by 0 bases, with 12 bases left in between. CDR3 length: 15 residues. The germline gives CDR1 SGHRS, CDR2 YFSETQ.

Ten or more counts support this clonotype. The chain employs TRBV3-1 and TRBJ1-1, with a tentative D call TRBD1 (6 bases). V was pared by 2 bases and J by 5 bases, with 9 bases between. CDR1 and CDR2 from the germline V gene are LGHDT and YNNKEL (reference sequence). The CDR3 has 13 residues. The CDR3 region is CASSQQGRTEAFF. CDR3 bases: TGTGCCAGCAGCCAACAGGGGCGTACTGAAGCTTTCTTT. Complete variable domain (other parts from reference TRBV3-1 and TRBJ1-1): DTAVSQTPKYLVTQMGNDKSIKCEQNLGHDTMYWYKQDSKKFLKIMFSYNNKELIINETVPNRFSPKSPDKAHLNLHINSLELGDSAVYFCASSQQGRTEAFFGQGTRLTVV.

In its sample, this clonotype was seen many times. The chain joins TRBV20-1 to TRBJ1-6; 10 bases align to TRBD1. The CDR3 runs 13 residues. The germline gives CDR1 DFQATT, CDR2 SNEGSKA (reference sequence). The CDR3: CSTPGTGESPLHF. CDR3 DNA sequence: TGCAGCACACCCGGGACAGGGGAGTCACCCCTCCACTTT.

Ten or more counts support this clonotype. The rearrangement uses TRBV7-9 and TRBJ2-7; D possibly uses TRBD1 or TRBD2 (5 bases each). The V end lost 5 bases, the J end lost 0 bases, and 11 bases lay between the germline ends. The CDR3 totals 14 residues. From germline, CDR1 is SEHNR and CDR2 FQNEAQ (reference sequence). In nucleotides, the CDR3 is TGTGCCAGCAGCCGCAGGGACCTCTCCTACGAGCAGTACTTC. Its protein product is CASSRRDLSYEQYF.

This clonotype was seen ten or more times. The CDR3 nucleotides are TGTGCCAGCAGTTTAGTGGGGATCGGACAGCCCCAGCATTTT. Translated, it gives CASSLVGIGQPQHF. V gene TRBV27 combines with J gene TRBJ1-5; D is undetermined. V dropped 2 bases and J dropped 7 bases, with 12 bases sitting between them. The CDR3 extends over 14 amino acids. Germline V lookup: CDR1 MNHEY, CDR2 SMNVEV (reference sequence).

This clonotype was observed at least ten times. V is TRBV5-1 and J is TRBJ1-4; 7 bases map to TRBD1. The germline gives CDR1 SGHRS, CDR2 YFSETQ. The CDR3 runs 14 residues. V shed 4 bases and J 5 bases; nucleotides not matched to a gene: 5. CDR3 amino acids: CASSPGGGNEKLFF. As DNA, the CDR3 is TGCGCCAGCAGCCCCGGAGGGGGCAATGAAAAACTGTTTTTT.

This clonotype occurred many times. The chain combines TRBV5-1 with TRBJ2-1, with D possibly TRBD2 on 5 matching bases. The CDR3 has 14 residues. Per germline, CDR1 SGHRS and CDR2 YFSETQ. V was clipped by 0 bases and J by 6 bases, with 10 bases between them. The DNA for the CDR3 is TGCGCCAGCAGCTTGGTGGTAGGGAGCAATGAGCAGTTCTTC. Residues: CASSLVVGSNEQFF.

This clonotype was detected many times. The chain joins TRBV27 to TRBJ2-5; 8 bases line up with TRBD1. The CDR3 covers 14 residues. After removal of 3 bases from V and 4 bases from J, the junction contained 4 bases not matched to a gene. Germline CDR1 and CDR2: MNHEY and SMNVEV (reference sequence). CDR3 region: CASSFQGAGETQYF. CDR3 coding DNA: TGTGCCAGCAGTTTCCAGGGGGCAGGAGAGACCCAGTACTTC.

This clonotype occurred many times. V and J are TRBV5-1 and TRBJ2-3; the D gene is possibly TRBD1 (6 bases). The CDR3 sequence is 13 residues long. Germline V gives CDR1 SGHRS, CDR2 YFSETQ. V lost 7 bases to trimming and J lost 0 bases, with 9 bases between them. The CDR3 here is CASGQSSTDTQYF. The CDR3 DNA is TGCGCCAGCGGACAGTCTAGCACAGATACGCAGTATTTT. Variable domain in full (rest from reference TRBV5-1 and TRBJ2-3): KAGVTQTPRYLIKTRGQQVTLSCSPISGHRSVSWYQQTPGQGLQFLFEYFSETQRNKGNFPGRFSGRQFSNSRSEMNVSTLELGDSALYLCASGQSSTDTQYFGPGTRLTVL.

This clonotype was seen repeatedly, ten times or more. The chain links TRBV20-1 to TRBJ1-3, with D hard to call. The CDR3 is 12 amino acids. Germline V CDR1 and CDR2: DFQATT, SNEGSKA (reference sequence). Trimming pared 7 bases from V and 0 bases from J, leaving 7 bases between. CDR3 DNA sequence: TGCAGTGGGGCCGCCTCTGGAAACACCATATATTTT. Encoded protein: CSGAASGNTIYF.

This clonotype was recorded at least ten times. This sequence joins TRBV12-3 or TRBV12-4 and TRBJ2-1; D perhaps matches TRBD1 (5 bases). This CDR3 spans 15 amino acids. Trimming removed 4 bases from V and 3 bases from J, with 13 bases in between. DNA for the CDR3: TGTGCCAGCAGTTCCCGGACACAGGACTACAATGAGCAGTTCTTC. Its translation: CASSSRTQDYNEQFF.

This clonotype occurred many times. The V and J genes are TRBV27 and TRBJ1-6; D uncertain. The CDR3 loop spans 14 amino acids. Germline lookup yields CDR1 MNHEY and CDR2 SMNVEV (reference sequence). The V end lost 4 bases, the J end lost 6 bases, and 10 bases lay between the germline ends. For the CDR3, the DNA is TGTGCCAGCAGTTGGGGAGAGGTTAATTCACCCCTCCACTTT. It is translated as CASSWGEVNSPLHF.

This clonotype occurred many times. The chain uses TRBV6-1 and TRBJ2-5, with 7 bases fitting TRBD1. The CDR3 extends over 14 amino acids. V trimming: 7 bases; J trimming: 2 bases; junction bases outside the gene matches: 7. Germline V gene data show CDR1 as MNHNS and CDR2 as SASEGT. The CDR3 loop is CASKPDRTQETQYF. The CDR3 nucleotides read TGTGCCAGCAAACCGGACAGGACACAAGAGACCCAGTACTTC.

This clonotype came up many times. A much larger clone lies one base from this, so it may be a read error. This chain uses TRBV6-6 with TRBJ2-3, with 13 bases aligning to TRBD2. V lost 5 bases to trimming and J lost 3 bases; unmatched junction nucleotides: 2. Per the germline V gene, CDR1 is MNHNY and CDR2 is SVGAGI (reference sequence). The CDR3 extends over 15 amino acids. The CDR3 loop reads CASSATSGGTDTQYF. The CDR3 DNA follows: TGTGCCAGCAGTGCGACTAGCGGGGGGACAGATACGCAGTATTTT.

The chain links TRBV18 to TRBJ1-2, with D perhaps matching TRBD1 (5 bases). There are 15 residues in the CDR3. V was cut by 6 bases and J by 2 bases, with 16 bases left in between. Germline values: CDR1 KGHSH, CDR2 LQKENI. This chain's CDR3 is CASSPQGIENYGYTF. The CDR3 DNA follows: TGTGCCAGCTCGCCCCAGGGAATTGAAAACTATGGCTACACCTTC.

This clonotype was seen repeatedly, ten times or more. The V gene is TRBV5-1, the J gene TRBJ2-3; D uncertain. Between the trimmed V and J ends, which lost 4 bases and 3 bases, there was a span of 12 bases. The CDR3 runs to 14 residues. Germline CDR1 and CDR2: SGHRS and YFSETQ. CDR3 DNA: TGCGCCAGCAGCCATGAGGATGTAACAGATACGCAGTATTTT. It specifies CASSHEDVTDTQYF. The full variable domain, rest sourced from reference TRBV5-1 and TRBJ2-3, is KAGVTQTPRYLIKTRGQQVTLSCSPISGHRSVSWYQQTPGQGLQFLFEYFSETQRNKGNFPGRFSGRQFSNSRSEMNVSTLELGDSALYLCASSHEDVTDTQYFGPGTRLTVL.

This clonotype was detected ten times or more. This rearrangement joins TRBV4-2 to TRBJ1-5; D possibly corresponds to TRBD1 (5 bases). Trimming pared 4 bases from V and 0 bases from J, leaving 10 bases between. The CDR3 has 15 residues. CDR1 and CDR2 from the germline V gene are LGHNA and YNFKEQ. The CDR3 loop reads CASSPGRSSNQPQHF. In DNA, the CDR3 is TGTGCCAGCAGCCCGGGACGGAGTAGCAATCAGCCCCAGCATTTT.

In its sample, this clonotype was seen many times. The V and J genes are TRBV5-1 and TRBJ2-1; D remains unclear. Germline V CDR1 and CDR2: SGHRS, YFSETQ. Between the trimmed V and J ends, which lost 1 base and 11 bases, there was a span of 7 bases. The CDR3 totals 11 residues. CDR3 nucleotides: TGCGCCAGCAGCTTGTCAGAGAAGCAGTTCTTC. It yields the protein CASSLSEKQFF. The complete variable domain, with remaining parts taken from reference TRBV5-1 and TRBJ2-1, reads KAGVTQTPRYLIKTRGQQVTLSCSPISGHRSVSWYQQTPGQGLQFLFEYFSETQRNKGNFPGRFSGRQFSNSRSEMNVSTLELGDSALYLCASSLSEKQFFGPGTRLTVL.

This clonotype was observed at least ten times. The chain carries TRBV15 and TRBJ2-3; D gene unclear. Germline V gene sequence: CDR1 LNHNV, CDR2 YYDKDF (reference sequence). V shed 1 base and J shed 10 bases, with 15 bases lying between them. CDR3 length: 14 residues. In nucleotides, the CDR3 is TGTGCCACCAGCAGAGGCGAGACGCATAATTCGCAGTATTTT. Protein sequence: CATSRGETHNSQYF.

This clonotype was recorded at least ten times. The chain has TRBV27 and TRBJ2-2; possibly TRBD1 or TRBD2 for D (5 bases each). The CDR3 spans 14 residues. Germline CDR1 reads MNHEY; CDR2 reads SMNVEV (reference sequence). The V gene lost 8 bases and the J gene lost 5 bases, with 15 bases spanning the gap. The CDR3 loop reads CASRGPGRTGELFF. In nucleotides, the CDR3 is TGTGCCAGCCGAGGGCCGGGGCGAACCGGGGAGCTGTTTTTT.

Ten or more counts support this clonotype. V and J are TRBV3-1 and TRBJ1-5; D possibly corresponds to TRBD1 (5 bases). The CDR3 contains 15 residues. Germline-derived CDR1 and CDR2 are LGHDT and YNNKEL (reference sequence). Trimming removed 1 base from V and 0 bases from J, with 7 bases in between. Written as DNA, the CDR3 is TGTGCCAGCAGCCAAGGGGGGGGTAGCAATCAGCCCCAGCATTTT. Its translation: CASSQGGGSNQPQHF.

At least ten counts were recorded for this clonotype. The rearrangement uses TRBV25-1 and TRBJ2-1, with a weak D call TRBD2 (5 bases). The CDR3 sequence is 14 residues long. Trimming removed 8 bases from V and 0 bases from J, with 11 bases in between. CDR1 MGHDK and CDR2 SYGVNS come from the germline V gene. The CDR3 DNA follows: TGTGCCAGCTTGGACTCCAGCTCCTACAATGAGCAGTTCTTC. Protein: CASLDSSSYNEQFF.

This clonotype was picked up many times. The chain is built from TRBV7-9 and TRBJ2-7; D unresolved. This CDR3 has 16 residues. Trimming took off 6 bases at V and 0 bases at J, with 18 bases between the two ends. Germline V gene lookup returns CDR1 SEHNR and CDR2 FQNEAQ (reference sequence). The DNA of the CDR3 is TGTGCCAGCAGTTTCGGGCAAGGAGAAAGCTCCTACGAGCAGTACTTC. This gives the protein CASSFGQGESSYEQYF.

In this sample, this clonotype turned up many times. The chain employs TRBV6-2 or TRBV6-3 and TRBJ1-2, with D possibly matching TRBD1 (5 bases). This CDR3 is built from 13 residues. Looked up from germline, CDR1 is MNHEY and CDR2 is SVGEGT. V gave up 7 bases and J gave up 2 bases, with 11 bases separating them. In nucleotides, the CDR3 is TGTGCCAGCATCTCGGCAGGGAACTATGGCTACACCTTC. This gives the protein CASISAGNYGYTF.

In its sample, this clonotype was seen many times. The chain combines TRBV5-1 with TRBJ2-5; TRBD1 aligns across 9 bases. The CDR3 is 15 amino acids. After removal of 3 bases from V and 4 bases from J, the junction contained 7 bases not matched to a gene. CDR1 and CDR2 (germline): SGHRS, YFSETQ. The CDR3 DNA is TGCGCCAGCAGCTCGGGCGACAGGGGGTCAGAGACCCAGTACTTC. Translating it yields CASSSGDRGSETQYF.

This clonotype was observed many times. J is TRBJ2-2 and V is TRBV12-3 or TRBV12-4; D unresolved. The CDR3 length is 14 residues. V was pared by 8 bases and J by 0 bases, with 10 bases between. CDR3 residues: CASPAAANTGELFF. CDR3 DNA sequence: TGTGCCAGCCCCGCGGCGGCGAACACCGGGGAGCTGTTTTTT.

This clonotype was seen many times. J is TRBJ2-2 and V is TRBV29-1; 7 bases fit TRBD2. The trim removed 6 bases at V and 5 bases at J, leaving 6 bases unmatched. The CDR3 has 13 residues. CDR1 SQVTM and CDR2 ANQGSEA come from the germline V gene. Here the CDR3 DNA reads TGCAGCGTCCGGCCGGGGGGTACCGGGGAGCTGTTTTTT. Residues: CSVRPGGTGELFF.

This clonotype was observed many times. This chain uses TRBV27 with TRBJ1-6, with D perhaps TRBD1 (5 bases). The V and J ends lost 5 bases and 10 bases respectively, with 15 bases between them. Germline V gene lookup returns CDR1 MNHEY and CDR2 SMNVEV (reference sequence). This CDR3 spans 14 amino acids. DNA of the CDR3: TGTGCCAGCAGTCCCGGGACCCGGCGGTCACCCCTCCACTTT. This codes for CASSPGTRRSPLHF.

This clonotype was found many times. The gene calls are TRBV28 and TRBJ1-1; 9 positions agree with TRBD1. Germline V CDR1 and CDR2: MDHEN, SYDVKM. This CDR3 spans 16 amino acids. The V and J ends lost 6 bases and 1 base, in that order; junction bases with no gene match: 9. The CDR3 nucleotides are TGTGCCAGCAGCCCGGGACAGGGTATGTGGAACACTGAAGCTTTCTTT. It encodes CASSPGQGMWNTEAFF.